Listed below are T cell receptor beta chains from one sample, sequenced in a study of naive and memory T cell subsets. Each CDR3 protein is one row after TCRdb ran MiXCR on the 5' RACE reads. The data contain 56,000 or so distinct CDR3 sequences, under 10% of them singletons. All receptors come from a female donor in good health. Both conserved end residues are part of each CDR3. The order of the fields is V gene, J gene, clone size, D gene, CDR3 protein, CDR3 DNA. The D gene is left open where the match is weak. Rows may omit the clone size; those that give it use once, few, many or a size class.

TRBV29-1	TRBJ2-5	few	NA	CSVLRGPKETQYF	TGCAGCGTTCTCCGGGGGCCAAAAGAGACCCAGTACTTC
TRBV7-7	TRBJ2-2	NA	NA	CASSLGVNTGELFF	TGTGCTAGCAGCTTAGGAGTGAACACCGGGGAGCTGTTTTTT
TRBV19	TRBJ2-5	NA	TRBD1	CASSQTADRAWGETQYF	TGTGCCAGTAGTCAAACCGCGGACAGGGCTTGGGGAGAGACCCAGTACTTC
TRBV13	TRBJ1-2	NA	NA	CASSLERSNYGYTF	TGTGCCAGCAGCTTAGAGAGGTCTAACTATGGCTACACCTTC
TRBV20-1	TRBJ1-5	many	TRBD1	CSARPRTGRSNQPQHF	TGCAGTGCTAGACCCAGGACAGGGAGAAGCAATCAGCCCCAGCATTTT
TRBV5-6	TRBJ2-5	NA	NA	CASSLAAGGETQYF	TGTGCCAGCAGCTTGGCCGCCGGGGGCGAGACCCAGTACTTC
TRBV9	TRBJ2-1	few	TRBD2	CASSRTSSDNEQFF	TGTGCCAGCAGTAGGACTAGCTCGGACAATGAGCAGTTCTTC
TRBV6-5	TRBJ2-7	NA	TRBD2	CASSRSRLASYEQYF	TGTGCCAGCAGCCGATCTAGACTAGCCAGTTACGAGCAGTACTTC
TRBV11-2	TRBJ1-4	many	TRBD1	CASSLQTGPNEKLFF	TGTGCCAGCAGCCTACAGACAGGGCCGAATGAAAAACTGTTTTTT
TRBV7-2	TRBJ1-2	few	NA	CASSWGLSPQRGYTF	TGTGCCAGCAGCTGGGGACTTTCCCCCCAGCGGGGCTACACCTTC
TRBV12-3/TRBV12-4	TRBJ1-5	many	NA	CASSLRGGDQPQHF	TGTGCCAGCAGTTTAAGGGGGGGGGATCAGCCCCAGCATTTT
TRBV7-9	TRBJ1-2	many	TRBD1	CASSLRQGSYGYTF	TGTGCCAGCAGCTTAAGACAGGGGTCCTATGGCTACACCTTC
TRBV20-1	TRBJ1-5	many	NA	CSARDPQGRDNQPQHF	TGCAGTGCTAGAGATCCGCAGGGAAGGGACAATCAGCCCCAGCATTTT
TRBV12-3/TRBV12-4	TRBJ2-1	many	TRBD2	CASSLASGGPVDEQFF	TGTGCCAGCAGTTTGGCCAGCGGGGGTCCTGTAGATGAGCAGTTCTTC
TRBV7-6	TRBJ1-5	many	TRBD1	CASSTTVRVGTGFGQPQHF	TGTGCCAGCAGCACGACGGTTAGGGTCGGGACAGGGTTTGGTCAGCCCCAGCATTTT
TRBV7-9	TRBJ2-4	few	TRBD2	CASSLDGGSLTKNIQYF	TGTGCCAGCAGCTTAGACGGGGGGTCTCTAACCAAAAACATTCAGTACTTC
TRBV12-3/TRBV12-4	TRBJ2-4	few	NA	CASSYRHQNIAKNIQYF	TGTGCCAGCAGCTACAGGCACCAAAATATAGCCAAAAACATTCAGTACTTC
TRBV19	TRBJ1-1	few	NA	CASSFPQGGTEAFF	TGTGCCAGTAGTTTCCCACAGGGAGGGACTGAAGCTTTCTTT
TRBV5-1	TRBJ2-7	NA	TRBD1	CASSPTTTGYIYEQYF	TGCGCCAGCAGCCCAACAACGACAGGGTACATCTACGAGCAGTACTTC
TRBV14	TRBJ1-1	NA	NA	CASSPGPMNTEAFF	TGTGCCAGCAGCCCGGGACCCATGAACACTGAAGCTTTCTTT